The 22 T cell receptor beta chains below were found in one sample sequenced in a study of cytomegalovirus exposure and HLA in healthy donors. Sequencing was performed with immunoSEQ multiplex PCR; in TCRdb, only in-frame clones are kept and a portion is missing. The sample contains about 97,000 clones, 85% to 95% of which appear only once. Sequenced sample: PBMCs. Source of these receptors: a woman between 18 and 29 years old in good health and CMV-seronegative.

The chain employs TRBV15 and TRBJ2-3; D remains unclear. The V and J ends lost 1 base and 3 bases respectively, with 5 bases between them. The CDR3 consists of 13 residues. Germline values: CDR1 LNHNV, CDR2 YYDKDF (reference sequence). DNA for the CDR3: TGTGCCACCAGCAGAGCGGTTACAGATACGCAGTATTTT. Encoded protein: CATSRAVTDTQYF.

The rearrangement links TRBV21-1 to TRBJ1-2; the table's D gene call, TRBD1, was not cross checked with the DNA. TRBV21-1 is reported as a pseudogene. The CDR3 spans 15 residues. CDR3 DNA: TGTGCCAGACTCAGGGGACAGAAATTTTCCTATGGCTACACCTTC. It translates to CARLRGQKFSYGYTF.

This chain links TRBV1 with TRBJ2-2; TRBD2 was called by the table and not checked on the DNA. TRBV1 is classified as a pseudogene. The CDR3 totals 12 residues. The CDR3 protein is CTSSLITGELFF. CDR3 nucleotides: TGCACCAGCAGCCTAATCACCGGGGAGCTGTTTTTT.

V usage is TRBV29-1 and J usage is TRBJ2-1; maybe TRBD1 (7 bases). Germline CDR1 reads SQVTM; CDR2 reads ANQGSEA. V was cut by 1 base and J by 6 bases, with 16 bases left in between. This CDR3 comprises 15 residues. CDR3 sequence (DNA): TGCAGCGTTGAAGGCCTCAGGGGGGACCCCAATGAGCAGTTCTTC. Translating gives CSVEGLRGDPNEQFF.

The chain couples TRBV5-1 to TRBJ2-7; 9 nucleotides line up with TRBD1. CDR1 is SGHRS and CDR2 is YFSETQ in the germline V gene. Germline trimming cut 4 bases from V and 7 bases from J; bases unmatched to any gene: 3. CDR3 length equals 12 residues. As DNA, the CDR3 is TGCGCCAGCAGCACAGACAGGGGGGAGCAGTACTTC. Protein product: CASSTDRGEQYF.

The rearrangement links TRBV23-1 to TRBJ1-4, with 11 nucleotides matching TRBD1. TRBV23-1 is classed as an ORF, of uncertain function. The V segment lost 3 bases and the J segment 0 bases; nucleotides outside the gene matches: 15. The CDR3 covers 21 residues. CDR3 sequence (DNA): TGCGCCAGCAGTCACCTCTCTCGGACAGGGGGCGGGAGACCAACTAATGAAAAACTGTTTTTT. Protein product: CASSHLSRTGGGRPTNEKLFF.

This rearrangement joins TRBV11-3 to TRBJ2-1, with D perhaps matching TRBD2 (5 bases). This CDR3 region has 13 residues. The ends were cut back, 3 bases at V and 6 bases at J, with 9 bases in the middle. Germline CDR1 reads SGHNT; CDR2 reads YENEEA. CDR3 sequence: CASSLRVPNEQFF. DNA for the CDR3: TGTGCCAGCAGCTTGAGGGTTCCCAATGAGCAGTTCTTC.

This chain joins TRBV28 and TRBJ1-1; D might be TRBD1 (6 bases). CDR3 size: 14 residues. Germline loops: CDR1 MDHEN, CDR2 SYDVKM. V lost 3 bases and J lost 4, with 12 bases in between. The CDR3 sequence: CASSFEGGGTEAFF. Here the CDR3 DNA reads TGTGCCAGCAGTTTCGAGGGGGGGGGCACTGAAGCTTTCTTT.

This chain joins TRBV6-5 and TRBJ2-7, with 9 bases identical to TRBD2. V dropped 1 base and J dropped 4; count of bases not matched to a gene: 5. The CDR3 spans 15 residues. Germline-derived CDR1 and CDR2 are MNHEY and SVGAGI. In DNA, the CDR3 is TGTGCCAGCAGTTACTGGGGTAGCGGGAGTTACGAGCAGTACTTC. It translates to CASSYWGSGSYEQYF.

This chain connects TRBV5-6 to TRBJ2-2; possible D gene TRBD1, 6 bases. The germline V gene encodes CDR1 SGHDT and CDR2 YYEEEE. This CDR3 is 12 amino acids long. Trimming removed 4 bases at V and 7 bases at J, with 8 bases between. CDR3 coding DNA: TGTGCCAGCAGCCAAGGGGGCGGGGAGCTGTTTTTT. Translation gives CASSQGGGELFF.

The gene calls are TRBV29-1 and TRBJ2-2; weak D call: TRBD1 (6 bases). This CDR3 region has 13 residues. Per the germline V gene, CDR1 is SQVTM and CDR2 is ANQGSEA. Trimming shortened V by 8 bases and J by 1 base, and 11 bases separated the two germline ends. This CDR3 is CSQTGKNTGELFF. The CDR3 DNA is TGCAGCCAAACAGGGAAGAACACCGGGGAGCTGTTTTTT.

The gene calls are TRBV6-4 and TRBJ1-1; D remains unclear. The length of the CDR3 is 13 residues. The V gene's germline CDR1 is MRHNA and CDR2 SNTAGT. Between the trimmed V and J ends, which lost 4 bases and 5 bases, there was a span of 11 bases. The CDR3 sequence: CASSATRWTEAFF. In DNA form, the CDR3 reads TGTGCCAGCAGTGCCACGAGGTGGACTGAAGCTTTCTTT.

The chain carries TRBV2 and TRBJ2-2; 7 positions agree with TRBD2. Germline values: CDR1 SNHLY, CDR2 FYNNEI. The CDR3 spans 15 residues. V shed 1 base and J 3 bases; nucleotides not matched to a gene: 2. The CDR3 bases are TGTGCCAGCAGTGAAGTGGCGGGGGACACCGGGGAGCTGTTTTTT. It yields the protein CASSEVAGDTGELFF.

Concerning this clone itself: One end of the junction does not line up with germline, which may come from a read error. The chain has TRBV7-7 and TRBJ2-2, with D possibly matching TRBD2 (6 bases). The CDR3 is 14 amino acids. Germline values: CDR1 SSHAT, CDR2 FNYEAQ (reference sequence). CDR3 DNA: TGTGCTAGCAGCCACCGACTAGTTGGCGGGGAGCTGTTTTTT. Residues: CASSHRLVGGELFF.

The chain joins TRBV19 to TRBJ2-1; D possibly corresponds to TRBD2 (5 bases). The CDR3 is 15 amino acids. The V end lost 6 bases, the J end lost 5 bases, and 17 bases lay between the germline ends. In germline, CDR1 is LNHDA, CDR2 SQIVND (reference sequence). The CDR3 region is CASRSVEGRDNEQFF. The CDR3 nucleotides read TGTGCCAGTAGGTCGGTAGAGGGTCGGGACAATGAGCAGTTCTTC. The whole variable domain, filled in from reference TRBV19 and TRBJ2-1, reads DGGITQSPKYLFRKEGQNVTLSCEQNLNHDAMYWYRQDPGQGLRLIYYSQIVNDFQKGDIAEGYSVSREKKESFPLTVTSAQKNPTAFYLCASRSVEGRDNEQFFGPGTRLTVL.

The chain has TRBV15 and TRBJ2-5, with 11 bases aligning to TRBD2. Germline CDR1 reads LNHNV; CDR2 reads YYDKDF (reference sequence). CDR3 length equals 17 residues. V dropped 3 bases and J dropped 1; count of bases not matched to a gene: 7. Here the CDR3 DNA reads TGTGCCACCAGCAGTCGCCTAGCGGGAGGCCCCCAAGAGACCCAGTACTTC. It codes for CATSSRLAGGPQETQYF.

This clone has just one count. The CDR3 region is CSVEEDGTYEQYF. In nucleotides, the CDR3 is TGCAGCGTTGAAGAGGACGGGACCTACGAGCAGTACTTC. The V call is TRBV29-1, the J call TRBJ2-7; TRBD2 is a possible D gene (5 bases). This CDR3 is 13 amino acids long. Germline V gene lookup returns CDR1 SQVTM and CDR2 ANQGSEA. Deletions cut 0 bases from V and 2 bases from J, with 8 bases between.

This clone was recorded only once. V and J are TRBV13 and TRBJ2-5; D not resolved. The CDR3 runs to 13 residues. Germline V lookup: CDR1 PRHDT, CDR2 FYEKMQ (reference sequence). V lost 1 base to trimming and J lost 3 bases, with 6 bases between them. The CDR3 DNA reads as TGTGCCAGCAGCTTAGACAGCAAAGAGACCCAGTACTTC. Residues: CASSLDSKETQYF.

The rearrangement links TRBV5-6 to TRBJ2-7; the match to TRBD1 covers 9 bases. From germline, CDR1 is SGHDT and CDR2 YYEEEE. There are 15 residues in the CDR3. The junction had 7 bases not matched to a gene; V was cut back by 5 bases and J by 1 base. The CDR3 coding sequence is TGTGCCAGCAGAATCCGGGACAGGGTTTCCTACGAGCAGTACTTC. Amino acid sequence: CASRIRDRVSYEQYF.

The chain couples TRBV30 to TRBJ2-5; 8 bases map to TRBD2. V was clipped by 8 bases and J by 5 bases; unmatched bases: 13. This CDR3 has 14 amino acids. Germline V gene data show CDR1 as GTSNPN and CDR2 as SVGIG (reference sequence). CDR3 region: CAASGSGSIETQYF. For the CDR3, the DNA is TGTGCCGCCTCGGGGAGCGGGAGTATCGAGACCCAGTACTTC.

This clone was detected a few times. V usage is TRBV6-1 and J usage is TRBJ2-5, with TRBD1 as a possible D gene (5 bases). The CDR3 has 15 residues. Germline-derived CDR1 and CDR2 are MNHNS and SASEGT. The V gene lost 6 bases and the J gene lost 4 bases, with 18 bases spanning the gap. CDR3 DNA: TGTGCCAGCAGGCACACAGGACATGGCGGAGAGACCCAGTACTTC. It yields the protein CASRHTGHGGETQYF.

The chain couples TRBV19 to TRBJ1-5; D not resolved. The CDR3 runs to 14 residues. Per germline, CDR1 LNHDA and CDR2 SQIVND (reference sequence). Trimming cost V 6 bases and J 5 bases, with 14 bases left between them. CDR3 in DNA: TGTGCCAGTAGGGTCCTGGGCAAGGATCAGCCCCAGCATTTT. It translates to CASRVLGKDQPQHF.